The 3 T cell receptor beta chains below all came from one sample that was sequenced in a study of Graves' ophthalmopathy and Graves' hyperthyroidism. Researchers took RNA transcripts and amplified TCR beta CDR3 regions from them. A first-round RT-PCR used HTBI primers, followed by a second-round multiplex PCR. One entry per CDR3 protein, called by TCRdb with MiXCR from the multiplex PCR reads. Here the sample spans under 350,000 distinct CDR3 sequences, roughly 15% being singletons. Sequences were obtained from peripheral blood. The source of these receptors is an adult man with Graves' ophthalmopathy.

This clonotype was observed at least ten times. The chain couples TRBV7-8 to TRBJ2-2; TRBD2 might be the D (7 bases). From germline, CDR1 is SGHVS and CDR2 FQNEAQ. Trimming removed 5 bases from V and 9 bases from J, with 16 bases in between. The CDR3 has 14 amino acids. Here the CDR3 DNA reads TGTGCCAGCAGCAATGGGGGGGGCGGCCGGGAGCTGTTTTTT. This gives the protein CASSNGGGGRELFF.

This clonotype occurred many times. V and J are TRBV4-3 and TRBJ2-7, with D perhaps given as TRBD1 or TRBD2 (5 bases each). Germline lookup yields CDR1 LGHNA and CDR2 YSLEER. The V and J ends lost 0 bases and 1 base respectively, with 16 bases between them. The CDR3 extends over 17 amino acids. The CDR3, as DNA: TGCGCCAGCAGCCAAGATCGGGGCGACAGCCAATCCTACGAGCAGTACTTC. The encoded protein is CASSQDRGDSQSYEQYF.

This clonotype was counted many times. This rearrangement joins TRBV4-3 to TRBJ1-1; no clear D gene. The germline CDR1 and CDR2 sequences are LGHNA and YSLEER. This CDR3 is 13 amino acids long. The ends were cut back, 2 bases at V and 4 bases at J, with 8 bases in the middle. The CDR3 protein is CASSQFLVTEAFF. In DNA form, the CDR3 reads TGCGCCAGCAGCCAATTTTTGGTCACTGAAGCTTTCTTT.